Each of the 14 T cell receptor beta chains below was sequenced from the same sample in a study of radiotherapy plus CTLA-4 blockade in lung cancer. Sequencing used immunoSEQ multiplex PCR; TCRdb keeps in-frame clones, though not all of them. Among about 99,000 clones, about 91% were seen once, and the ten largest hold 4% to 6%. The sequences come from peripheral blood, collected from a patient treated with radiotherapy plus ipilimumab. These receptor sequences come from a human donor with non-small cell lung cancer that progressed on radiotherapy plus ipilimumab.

The CDR3 here is CASSYNTGLYEQYF. CDR3 nucleotide sequence: TGTGCCAGCAGCTATAACACAGGGCTCTACGAGCAGTACTTC. This chain links TRBV2 with TRBJ2-7, with D possibly TRBD1 on 6 matching bases. V dropped 6 bases and J dropped 3 bases, with 15 bases sitting between them. Germline V lookup: CDR1 SNHLY, CDR2 FYNNEI. This CDR3 has 14 residues. Full variable domain (missing parts from reference TRBV2 and TRBJ2-7): EPEVTQTPSHQVTQMGQEVILRCVPISNHLYFYWYRQILGQKVEFLVSFYNNEISEKSEIFDDQFSVERPDGSNFTLKIRSTKLEDSAMYFCASSYNTGLYEQYFGPGTRLTVT.

The CDR3: CASSWAGQGDTQYF. The CDR3 DNA reads as TGCGCCAGCAGCTGGGCGGGACAGGGGGATACGCAGTATTTT. J is TRBJ2-3 and V is TRBV5-1; 10 nucleotides align to TRBD1. V dropped 3 bases and J dropped 6; count of bases not matched to a gene: 4. Germline assignment: CDR1 SGHRS and CDR2 YFSETQ. This CDR3 has 14 residues.

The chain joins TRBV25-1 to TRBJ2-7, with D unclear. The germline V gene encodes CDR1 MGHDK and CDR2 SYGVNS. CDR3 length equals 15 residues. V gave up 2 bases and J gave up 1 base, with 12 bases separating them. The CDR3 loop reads CASSEGRTQSYEQYF. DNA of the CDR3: TGTGCCAGCAGTGAAGGGCGGACCCAGTCCTACGAGCAGTACTTC.

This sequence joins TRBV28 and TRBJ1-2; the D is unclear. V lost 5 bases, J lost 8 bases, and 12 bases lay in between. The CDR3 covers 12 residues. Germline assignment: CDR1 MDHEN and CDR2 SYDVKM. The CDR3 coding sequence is TGTGCCAGCAGTACTCGGGGTGGCGGCTACACCTTC. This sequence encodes CASSTRGGGYTF.

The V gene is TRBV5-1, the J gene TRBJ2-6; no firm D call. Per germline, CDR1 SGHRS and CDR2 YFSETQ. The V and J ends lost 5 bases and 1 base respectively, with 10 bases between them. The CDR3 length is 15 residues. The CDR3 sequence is CASRPDMSGANVLTF. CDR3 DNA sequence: TGCGCCAGCAGACCTGACATGTCTGGGGCCAACGTCCTGACTTTC.

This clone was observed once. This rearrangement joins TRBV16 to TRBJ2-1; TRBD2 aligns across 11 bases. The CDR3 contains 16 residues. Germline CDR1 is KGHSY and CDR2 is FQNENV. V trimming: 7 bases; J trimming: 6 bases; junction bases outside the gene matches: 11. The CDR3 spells CASTLQLAGGGNEQFF. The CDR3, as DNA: TGTGCCAGCACCCTTCAGCTAGCGGGAGGAGGCAATGAGCAGTTCTTC.

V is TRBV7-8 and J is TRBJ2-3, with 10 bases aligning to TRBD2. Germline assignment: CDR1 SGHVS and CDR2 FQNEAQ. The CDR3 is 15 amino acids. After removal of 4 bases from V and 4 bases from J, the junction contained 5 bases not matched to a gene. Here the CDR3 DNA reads TGTGCCAGCAGCTCCACAGCGGGAGGGCCAGATACGCAGTATTTT. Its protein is CASSSTAGGPDTQYF.

DNA for the CDR3: TGTGCCAGTAGTATAGGAGGGAAGAATCAGCCCCAGCATTTT. Encoded protein: CASSIGGKNQPQHF. The chain employs TRBV19 and TRBJ1-5; D is uncertain. The V end was cut by 1 base, the J end by 4 bases, with 8 bases between. The V gene's germline CDR1 is LNHDA and CDR2 SQIVND (reference sequence). The CDR3 length is 14 residues.

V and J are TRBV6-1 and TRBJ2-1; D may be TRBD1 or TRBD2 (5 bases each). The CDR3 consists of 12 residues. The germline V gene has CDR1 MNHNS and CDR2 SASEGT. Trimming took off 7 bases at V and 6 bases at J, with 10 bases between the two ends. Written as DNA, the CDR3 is TGTGCCAGCATCGGGACCCTCAATGAGCAGTTCTTC. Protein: CASIGTLNEQFF.

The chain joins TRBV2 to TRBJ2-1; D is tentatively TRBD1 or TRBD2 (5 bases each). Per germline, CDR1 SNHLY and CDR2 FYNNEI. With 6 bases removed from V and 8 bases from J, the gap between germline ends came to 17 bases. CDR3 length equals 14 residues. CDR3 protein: CASRRDLPRDEQFF. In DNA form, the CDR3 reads TGTGCCAGCAGACGGGACCTCCCTAGGGATGAGCAGTTCTTC.

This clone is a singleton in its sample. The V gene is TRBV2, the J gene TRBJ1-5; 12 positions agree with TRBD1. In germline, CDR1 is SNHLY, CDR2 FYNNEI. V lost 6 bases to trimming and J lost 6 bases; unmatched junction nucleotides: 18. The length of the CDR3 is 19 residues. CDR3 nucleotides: TGTGCCAGCAGCGACCACCCTAATCCCGGGACAGGGGGCGGTCAGCCCCAGCATTTT. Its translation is CASSDHPNPGTGGGQPQHF.

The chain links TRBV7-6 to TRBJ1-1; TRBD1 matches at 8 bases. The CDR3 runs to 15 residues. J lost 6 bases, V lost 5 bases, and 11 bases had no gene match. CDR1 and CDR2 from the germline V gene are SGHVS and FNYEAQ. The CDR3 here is CASSPRTGMLAEAFF. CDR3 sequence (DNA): TGTGCCAGCAGCCCCAGGACAGGGATGTTGGCTGAAGCTTTCTTT.

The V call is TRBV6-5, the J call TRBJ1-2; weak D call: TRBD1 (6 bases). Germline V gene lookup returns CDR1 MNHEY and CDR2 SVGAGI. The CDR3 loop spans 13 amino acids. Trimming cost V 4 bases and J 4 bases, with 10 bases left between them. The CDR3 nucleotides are TGTGCCAGCAGTTCAGGGGTGGGCTATGGCTACACCTTC. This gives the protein CASSSGVGYGYTF.

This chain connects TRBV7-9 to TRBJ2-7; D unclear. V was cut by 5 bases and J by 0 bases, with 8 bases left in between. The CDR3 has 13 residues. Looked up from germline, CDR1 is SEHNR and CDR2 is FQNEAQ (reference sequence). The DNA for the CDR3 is TGTGCCAGCAGCCTTCAGAGCTCCTACGAGCAGTACTTC. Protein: CASSLQSSYEQYF.